The sequence of this T cell receptor beta chain was determined in a study of T cell responses to AZD1222 COVID-19 vaccine. Findings and limits, study-wide: Clonal diversity was possibly underestimated, and white British individuals and females predominated among donors. The number of AZD1222 recipients seropositive at baseline was only five to seven.

Libraries were prepared by immunoSEQ multiplex PCR; TCRdb keeps only in-frame clonotypes and omits some of them. Seen here are about 110,000 clones, roughly nine tenths observed once, and the top ten hold around 3.3%. Per the germline V gene, CDR1 is LGHDT and CDR2 is YNNKEL (reference sequence). The length of the CDR3 is 14 residues. Between the trimmed V and J ends, which lost 4 bases and 4 bases, there was a span of 11 bases. This clone was seen a handful of times. As yet, its antigen is unknown. The material was peripheral blood, obtained on day 0 of MenACWY control vaccination. The sequence was collected from an adult in good health. The genes are TRBV3-1 (or the pseudogene TRBV3-2) and TRBJ1-3; unclear D gene. DNA for the CDR3: TGTGCCAGCAGCCTGACGGTCGGCGGAAACACCATATATTTT. It is translated as CASSLTVGGNTIYF.